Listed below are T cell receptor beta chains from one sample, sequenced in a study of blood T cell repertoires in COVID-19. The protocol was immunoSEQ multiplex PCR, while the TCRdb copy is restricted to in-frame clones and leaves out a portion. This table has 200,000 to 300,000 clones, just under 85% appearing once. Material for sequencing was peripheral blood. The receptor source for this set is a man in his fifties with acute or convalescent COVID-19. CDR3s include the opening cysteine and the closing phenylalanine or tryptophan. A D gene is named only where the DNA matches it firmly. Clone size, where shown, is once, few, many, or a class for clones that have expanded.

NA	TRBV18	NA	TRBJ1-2	CASSRSPGEGYTF	TGTGCCAGCTCACGAAGCCCAGGGGAGGGCTACACCTTC
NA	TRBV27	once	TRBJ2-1	CASRVGGSYNEQFF	TGTGCCAGCAGGGTTGGCGGCTCCTACAATGAGCAGTTCTTC
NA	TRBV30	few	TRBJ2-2	CAWSQGNAGELFF	TGTGCCTGGAGCCAGGGGAATGCCGGGGAGCTGTTTTTT
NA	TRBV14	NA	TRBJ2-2	CASSQVGGAVGELFF	TGTGCCAGCAGCCAAGTCGGAGGGGCGGTCGGGGAGCTGTTTTTT
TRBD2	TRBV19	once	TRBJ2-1	CASSIASGSSSYNEQFF	TGTGCCAGTAGTATAGCTAGCGGGAGTAGCTCCTACAATGAGCAGTTCTTC
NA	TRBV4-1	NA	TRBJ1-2	CASSQEQSPHYGYTF	TGCGCCAGCAGCCAAGAACAATCGCCCCACTATGGCTACACCTTC
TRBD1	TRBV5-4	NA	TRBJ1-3	CASSFSMGDSFGNTIYF	TGTGCCAGCAGCTTTTCGATGGGGGACAGCTTTGGAAACACCATATATTTT
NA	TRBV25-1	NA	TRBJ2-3	CASSEYLSDTQYF	TGTGCCAGCAGTGAATACCTTTCAGATACGCAGTATTTT
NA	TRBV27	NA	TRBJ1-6	CASSLKAASSYNSPLHF	TGTGCCAGCAGTTTAAAGGCGGCAAGCTCCTATAATTCACCCCTCCACTTT
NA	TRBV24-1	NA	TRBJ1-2	CATSLPGRGYTF	TGTGCCACCAGTTTACCAGGGCGTGGCTACACCTTC
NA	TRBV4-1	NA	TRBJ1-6	CASSQDEPSSYNSPLHF	TGCGCCAGCAGCCAAGATGAGCCGAGCTCCTATAATTCACCCCTCCACTTT
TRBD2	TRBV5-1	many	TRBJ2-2	CASSLAGRGLAGAGELFF	TGCGCCAGCAGCTTGGCGGGTAGGGGACTAGCGGGAGCCGGGGAGCTGTTTTTT